This T cell receptor beta chain is from a study of T-cell reconstitution after alpha-beta-depleted transplantation in children. The study's findings and limits: After transplant, high TCRbeta diversity at day 60 in some patients arose from surviving recipient T cells and thymic progenitors. Several hundred expanded graft clones reportedly were the source of alpha-beta T cells about two months after transplant.

Preparing the TCRbeta library involved the use of unique molecular identifiers. One entry per CDR3 protein results from TCRdb running MiXCR on the PCR reads. The sample records fewer than 350,000 distinct CDR3 sequences, around 9.1% being singletons. This clonotype was detected many times. Its cognate antigen is unknown. Germline V gene lookup returns CDR1 SGDLS and CDR2 YYNGEE. The CDR3 is 13 amino acids. V lost 0 bases and J 6 bases, leaving 7 bases between the germline ends. The sample was PBMCs, taken before TCRalphabeta/CD19-depleted stem cell transplant. The chain combines TRBV9 with TRBJ2-4; possibly TRBD1 for D (5 bases). The receptor was isolated from a boy less than two years old with acute myeloid leukemia, due to receive a stem cell transplant. CDR3 protein: CASSVDQGNIQYF. The DNA of the CDR3 is TGTGCCAGCAGCGTAGATCAGGGAAACATTCAGTACTTC. Filled out from reference TRBV9 and TRBJ2-4, the complete variable domain reads DSGVTQTPKHLITATGQRVTLRCSPRSGDLSVYWYQQSLDQGLQFLIQYYNGEERAKGNILERFSAQQFPDLHSELNLSSLELGDSALYFCASSVDQGNIQYFGAGTRLSVL.